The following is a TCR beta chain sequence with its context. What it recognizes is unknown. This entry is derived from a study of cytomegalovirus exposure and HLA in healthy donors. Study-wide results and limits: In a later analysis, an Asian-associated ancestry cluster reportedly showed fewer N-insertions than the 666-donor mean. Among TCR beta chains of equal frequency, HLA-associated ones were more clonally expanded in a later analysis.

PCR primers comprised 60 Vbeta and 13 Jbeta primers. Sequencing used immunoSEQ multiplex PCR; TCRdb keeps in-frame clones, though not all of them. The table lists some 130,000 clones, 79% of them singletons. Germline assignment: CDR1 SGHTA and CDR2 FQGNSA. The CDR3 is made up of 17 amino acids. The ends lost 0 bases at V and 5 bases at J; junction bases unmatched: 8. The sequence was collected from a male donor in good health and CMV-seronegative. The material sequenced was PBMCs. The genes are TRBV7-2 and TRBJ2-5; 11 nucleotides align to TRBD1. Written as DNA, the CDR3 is TGTGCCAGCAGCTTAGCTTCTATGGACAGGGGGCGGGAGACCCAGTACTTC. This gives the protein CASSLASMDRGRETQYF.